A single sample is the source of the 5 T cell receptor beta chains below, sequenced in a study of T cells in Graves' hyperthyroidism and ophthalmopathy. Amplified TCR beta CDR3 regions derived from RNA transcripts. HTBI primers were used for first-round RT-PCR of the TCR CDR3. TCRdb redid the calling of the multiplex PCR reads with MiXCR, one entry per CDR3 protein. The data contain about 610,000 distinct CDR3 sequences, roughly 14% of them singletons. Sample: blood. These receptors all stem from a woman aged 35 to 49 with Graves' ophthalmopathy.

This sequence joins TRBV12-3 or TRBV12-4 and TRBJ2-2, with 11 bases that match TRBD2. This CDR3 has 15 amino acids. V gave up 6 bases and J gave up 5 bases; unmatched junction bases: 5. The CDR3 loop reads CASSRLAGSTGELFF. In nucleotides, the CDR3 is TGTGCCAGCAGCCGACTAGCGGGGTCGACCGGGGAGCTGTTTTTT.

The table lists this clonotype with many counts. The chain has TRBV20-1 and TRBJ2-7, with 9 bases lining up with TRBD2. V shed 4 bases, J shed 5 bases, and the junction held 12 bases outside the gene matches. The CDR3 has 15 amino acids. The V gene's germline CDR1 is DFQATT and CDR2 SNEGSKA (reference sequence). The CDR3: CSATVYSGRRDEQYF. The CDR3 region has the DNA TGCAGTGCTACGGTCTACAGCGGGAGGAGGGACGAGCAGTACTTC.

This clonotype was recorded many times. The chain is built from TRBV11-1 and TRBJ1-1; possible D gene TRBD1, 5 bases. The V gene's germline CDR1 is SGHAT and CDR2 FQDESV (reference sequence). The CDR3 extends over 13 amino acids. Trimming took off 5 bases at V and 6 bases at J, with 13 bases between the two ends. CDR3 nucleotides: TGTGCCAGCAGCCCATCTCCGGGACCTGAAGCTTTCTTT. It specifies CASSPSPGPEAFF.

Ten or more counts support this clonotype. The chain links TRBV30 to TRBJ2-7; D not certain. CDR3 length: 12 amino acids. Trimming left V 0 bases short and J 3 bases short, with 6 bases between. Germline V gene sequence: CDR1 GTSNPN, CDR2 SVGIG (reference sequence). The CDR3 region is CAWSVDNYEQYF. The DNA for the CDR3 is TGTGCCTGGAGTGTTGACAACTACGAGCAGTACTTC.

The sample holds a few counts of this clonotype. The chain is built from TRBV27 and TRBJ1-2, with D possibly being TRBD1 (5 bases). The CDR3 is made up of 15 amino acids. Trimming took off 2 bases at V and 0 bases at J, with 10 bases between the two ends. CDR1 is MNHEY and CDR2 is SMNVEV in the germline V gene (reference sequence). The DNA of the CDR3 is TGTGCCAGCAGTTTACGGGCAGGGACTAACTATGGCTACACCTTC. This sequence encodes CASSLRAGTNYGYTF.